Below, 13 T cell receptor beta chains from the same sample are listed, as sequenced in a study of beta chain features in type 1 diabetes. The investigators reverse transcribed all of the isolated RNA, so they sequenced expressed TCRB transcripts. The protocol was immunoSEQ multiplex PCR, while the TCRdb copy is restricted to in-frame clones and leaves out a portion. The data contain tens of thousands of clones, about three fifths of them seen just once; the ten biggest clones take up 2.2%. Sequences were obtained from Tregs from blood. The receptors stem from a woman aged 18-30 years in good health.

Concerning this clone itself: Germline and junction disagree at one end, which may indicate a read error. This sample also contains other DNA sequences that code for the same CDR3. In DNA, the CDR3 is TGTGCCAGCAGCCCTGGACAGAATTCCCCCCTCCACTTT. It translates to CASSPGQNSPLHF. The V call is TRBV7-3, the J call TRBJ1-6; a weak D match, TRBD1 (6 bases). Germline CDR1 is SGHTA and CDR2 is FQGTGA. The CDR3 loop spans 13 amino acids.

By proportion, this clone is medium-sized. The V call is TRBV5-4, the J call TRBJ2-3; perhaps TRBD2 as D (7 bases). Trimming took off 4 bases at V and 2 bases at J, with 14 bases between the two ends. CDR1 is SGHNT and CDR2 is YYREEE in the germline V gene (reference sequence). The CDR3 is made up of 15 amino acids. The CDR3 reads CASSRKGGTTDTQYF. The CDR3 nucleotides are TGTGCCAGCAGCCGGAAGGGGGGGACCACAGATACGCAGTATTTT.

CDR3 protein: CASSLAAGSGYTF. Here the CDR3 DNA reads TGCGCCAGCAGCTTGGCCGCGGGCTCTGGCTACACCTTC. The V gene is TRBV5-1, the J gene TRBJ1-2; D uncertain. Between the trimmed V and J ends, which lost 0 bases and 7 bases, there was a span of 10 bases. The V gene's germline CDR1 is SGHRS and CDR2 YFSETQ. The CDR3 extends over 13 amino acids.

The V call is TRBV4-2, the J call TRBJ2-7; perhaps TRBD2 as D (6 bases). Germline CDR1 reads LGHNA; CDR2 reads YNFKEQ. CDR3 length equals 13 residues. V lost 3 bases and J 4 bases, leaving 10 bases between the germline ends. DNA of the CDR3: TGTGCCAGCAGCCAGGGGACTGATTACGAGCAGTACTTC. It translates to CASSQGTDYEQYF.

There are a few counts of this clone. The chain combines TRBV4-3 with TRBJ2-3; TRBD2 matches 10 bases. Germline-derived CDR1 and CDR2 are LGHNA and YSLEER. The CDR3 is 18 amino acids. The J segment lost 2 bases and the V segment lost 0 bases, leaving 8 bases of the junction unmatched. CDR3 sequence: CASSQDSPSGGLTDTQYF. In DNA, the CDR3 is TGCGCCAGCAGCCAAGATTCCCCTAGCGGGGGCCTCACAGATACGCAGTATTTT.

CDR3 in amino acids: CASSQEGLVGNEQFF. CDR3 DNA: TGCGCCAGCAGCCAAGAGGGACTAGTTGGCAATGAGCAGTTCTTC. This rearrangement joins TRBV4-1 to TRBJ2-1, with TRBD2 matching 8 bases. V dropped 0 bases and J dropped 6; count of bases not matched to a gene: 4. CDR3 length: 15 amino acids. The germline gives CDR1 MGHRA, CDR2 YSYEKL.

The genes are TRBV7-9 and TRBJ1-5; 7 bases are shared with TRBD1. This CDR3 is built from 13 residues. Germline CDR1 and CDR2: SEHNR and FQNEAQ (reference sequence). Trimming took 5 bases from V and 13 from J; bases not matched to a gene: 11. In nucleotides, the CDR3 is TGTGCCAGCAGCCTGACTGGACAGGCCCCGCAGCATTTT. This encodes CASSLTGQAPQHF.

The chain recombines TRBV10-1 with TRBJ2-3; D is unresolved. The CDR3 is 15 residues long. CDR1 is WNHNN and CDR2 is SYGVQD in the germline V gene (reference sequence). V lost 1 base and J lost 1, with 9 bases in between. CDR3 protein: CASSELMQGTDTQYF. CDR3 nucleotides: TGCGCCAGCAGTGAGTTGATGCAGGGCACAGATACGCAGTATTTT.

The CDR3 sequence: CASSQNRDISGNTIYF. The CDR3 DNA sequence: TGCGCCAGCAGCCAAAACCGGGACATCTCTGGAAACACCATATATTTT. The chain carries TRBV4-1 and TRBJ1-3, with a tentative D call TRBD1 (6 bases). The V gene's germline CDR1 is MGHRA and CDR2 YSYEKL. Trimming pared 2 bases from V and 0 bases from J, leaving 11 bases between. CDR3 length equals 16 residues.

V usage is TRBV7-9 and J usage is TRBJ2-2, with 7 bases identical to TRBD1. Germline values: CDR1 SEHNR, CDR2 FQNEAQ (reference sequence). Unmatched junction bases numbered 5, after V lost 4 bases and J lost 6 bases. CDR3 length: 14 amino acids. CDR3 DNA: TGTGCCAGCAGCTCCAGGGGGTTGGCCGGGGAGCTGTTTTTT. Amino acid sequence: CASSSRGLAGELFF.

The chain couples TRBV4-2 to TRBJ2-1; 7 bases agree with TRBD2. The germline CDR1 and CDR2 sequences are LGHNA and YNFKEQ. V dropped 3 bases and J dropped 6; count of bases not matched to a gene: 5. The CDR3 has 14 residues. The CDR3 loop reads CASSQWEGPNEQFF. In nucleotides, the CDR3 is TGTGCCAGCAGCCAGTGGGAGGGTCCCAATGAGCAGTTCTTC.

The rearrangement links TRBV19 to TRBJ2-3, with 8 bases matching TRBD2. CDR1 LNHDA and CDR2 SQIVND come from the germline V gene (reference sequence). This CDR3 spans 16 amino acids. The trim removed 4 bases at V and 2 bases at J, leaving 8 bases unmatched. CDR3 DNA sequence: TGTGCCAGTAGTACCACGACTAGCGCGACCACAGATACGCAGTATTTT. Translated, it gives CASSTTTSATTDTQYF.

This sequence joins TRBV19 and TRBJ1-5; no clear D gene. Between the trimmed V and J ends, which lost 5 bases and 0 bases, there was a span of 5 bases. The germline CDR1 and CDR2 sequences are LNHDA and SQIVND (reference sequence). CDR3 size: 13 residues. The CDR3 protein is CASSPHSNQPQHF. The DNA for the CDR3 is TGTGCCAGTAGTCCCCATAGCAATCAGCCCCAGCATTTT. The entire variable domain, with the rest obtained from reference TRBV19 and TRBJ1-5, is as follows: DGGITQSPKYLFRKEGQNVTLSCEQNLNHDAMYWYRQDPGQGLRLIYYSQIVNDFQKGDIAEGYSVSREKKESFPLTVTSAQKNPTAFYLCASSPHSNQPQHFGDGTRLSIL.